Below, 29 T cell receptor beta chains from the same sample are listed, as sequenced in a study of cytomegalovirus exposure and HLA in healthy donors. The primer mix had 60 Vbeta and 13 Jbeta primers. Data came from immunoSEQ multiplex PCR; TCRdb stores just in-frame clones and leaves some out. The sample carries roughly 120,000 clones, roughly 9% recorded once. Source material: PBMCs. These receptors all stem from a woman between 40 and 55 years old in good health and CMV-seropositive.

This clone was counted between two and nine times. The chain employs TRBV30 and TRBJ2-3; TRBD2 agrees at 9 bases. V dropped 2 bases and J dropped 0; count of bases not matched to a gene: 3. This CDR3 is 15 amino acids long. The germline CDR1 and CDR2 sequences are GTSNPN and SVGIG (reference sequence). The CDR3: CAWSIAGASTDTQYF. The CDR3 DNA follows: TGTGCCTGGAGTATAGCGGGGGCTAGCACAGATACGCAGTATTTT. The variable domain in full, completed from reference TRBV30 and TRBJ2-3, reads SQTIHQWPATLVQPVGSPLSLECTVEGTSNPNLYWYRQAAGRGLQLLFYSVGIGQISSEVPQNLSASRPQDRQFILSSKKLLLSDSGFYLCAWSIAGASTDTQYFGPGTRLTVL.

The genes are TRBV7-8 and TRBJ2-5; 7 bases match TRBD1. J was trimmed by 2 bases and V by 5 bases; bases with no gene match: 2. The CDR3 is 13 amino acids. CDR1 is SGHVS and CDR2 is FQNEAQ in the germline V gene. The CDR3 DNA sequence: TGTGCCAGCAGCCCGACAGGGCAAGAGACCCAGTACTTC. Encoded protein: CASSPTGQETQYF.

The rearrangement links TRBV5-8 to TRBJ1-4; D may be TRBD1 (6 bases). The V and J ends lost 4 bases and 5 bases respectively, with 15 bases between them. The CDR3 totals 15 residues. Looked up from germline, CDR1 is SGHTS and CDR2 is YDEGEE. The CDR3 coding sequence is TGTGCCAGCAGCGACGACGGACAGAGAAATGAAAAACTGTTTTTT. As protein: CASSDDGQRNEKLFF.

This clone has only a few counts. The chain's CDR3 is CASSPGQGAHNEQFF. Here the CDR3 DNA reads TGTGCCAGTAGTCCGGGACAGGGGGCTCACAATGAGCAGTTCTTC. The chain employs TRBV19 and TRBJ2-1, with 12 nucleotides matching TRBD1. The germline V gene has CDR1 LNHDA and CDR2 SQIVND (reference sequence). This CDR3 is 15 amino acids long. J gave up 5 bases and V 5 bases, and 4 bases lay outside the gene matches.

This clone came up a few times. The chain employs TRBV10-1 and TRBJ2-7; TRBD1 might be the D (6 bases). With 2 bases removed from V and 4 bases from J, the gap between germline ends came to 18 bases. CDR1 and CDR2 from the germline V gene are WNHNN and SYGVQD (reference sequence). The CDR3 extends over 16 amino acids. CDR3 region: CASSENRVSPEYEQYF. CDR3 in DNA: TGCGCCAGCAGTGAGAACAGGGTTTCGCCCGAATACGAGCAGTACTTC.

To note about this clone: The conserved phenylalanine or tryptophan is not found at the CDR3 terminus, so this likely reflects a read error. The genes are TRBV30 and TRBJ1-1; 7 bases match TRBD1. Looked up from germline, CDR1 is GTSNPN and CDR2 is SVGIG (reference sequence). The CDR3 consists of 15 residues. Trimming at V came to 2 bases and at J to 5 bases, leaving 11 bases not matched to a gene. The CDR3 nucleotides are TGTGCCTGGAGTCCCCTGACAGGGCAGAAAACTGAAGCTTTCTTG. This sequence encodes CAWSPLTGQKTEAFL.

This clone was counted a few times. The chain links TRBV5-1 to TRBJ2-2; 9 bases line up with TRBD1. Trimming cost V 4 bases and J 0 bases; bases outside gene matches: 7. Germline loops: CDR1 SGHRS, CDR2 YFSETQ. The CDR3 length is 17 residues. This chain's CDR3 is CASSRTRDRANTGELFF. In DNA, the CDR3 is TGCGCCAGCAGCCGGACCCGGGACAGGGCGAACACCGGGGAGCTGTTTTTT.

This clone was detected only a few times. The chain is built from TRBV5-6 and TRBJ1-5; D is unresolved. Germline V CDR1 and CDR2: SGHDT, YYEEEE. V was clipped by 1 base and J by 4 bases, with 15 bases between them. This CDR3 region has 16 residues. The CDR3 DNA is TGTGCCAGCAGCTTGAACCCATGGGCACCGAATCAGCCCCAGCATTTT. Translation: CASSLNPWAPNQPQHF.

A few counts support this clone. V is TRBV5-1 and J is TRBJ2-2, with D unclear. The CDR3 has 15 residues. Germline V gene lookup returns CDR1 SGHRS and CDR2 YFSETQ. V was shortened by 1 base and J by 0 bases, with 7 bases between the two germline ends. As DNA, the CDR3 is TGCGCCAGCAGCTTGAGCAGGACGAACACCGGGGAGCTGTTTTTT. Its protein product is CASSLSRTNTGELFF.

This clone was detected a few times. The V call is TRBV28, the J call TRBJ2-7; 11 positions match TRBD1. V shed 3 bases and J 3 bases; nucleotides not matched to a gene: 7. Germline-derived CDR1 and CDR2 are MDHEN and SYDVKM. This CDR3 comprises 16 residues. The CDR3 is CASSFRVGQGVYEQYF. As DNA, the CDR3 is TGTGCCAGCAGTTTTCGTGTGGGACAGGGGGTCTACGAGCAGTACTTC.

The chain combines TRBV27 with TRBJ1-1, with 7 positions matching TRBD1. Germline lookup yields CDR1 MNHEY and CDR2 SMNVEV (reference sequence). This CDR3 spans 13 amino acids. V was clipped by 6 bases and J by 3 bases; unmatched bases: 4. CDR3 in amino acids: CASSPDRDTEAFF. As DNA, the CDR3 is TGTGCCAGCAGCCCAGACAGGGACACTGAAGCTTTCTTT.

This sequence joins TRBV5-6 and TRBJ1-1; the D is unclear. The germline V gene has CDR1 SGHDT and CDR2 YYEEEE. The CDR3 contains 14 residues. Trimming cost V 5 bases and J 6 bases, with 17 bases left between them. For the CDR3, the DNA is TGTGCCAGCAGTTTGACGATCCGGCAGGCTGAAGCTTTCTTT. As protein: CASSLTIRQAEAFF.

The chain couples TRBV2 to TRBJ1-1; 9 bases fit TRBD1. From germline, CDR1 is SNHLY and CDR2 FYNNEI. V dropped 5 bases and J dropped 1; count of bases not matched to a gene: 5. This CDR3 has 15 residues. The CDR3 DNA reads TGTGCCAGCAGTACGGGACAGGGAGAGAACACTGAAGCTTTCTTT. It encodes CASSTGQGENTEAFF.

The chain has TRBV5-1 and TRBJ1-1; D is undetermined. Trimming stripped 2 bases from V and 4 bases from J, with 12 bases between. The CDR3 spans 14 residues. CDR1 is SGHRS and CDR2 is YFSETQ in the germline V gene. CDR3 nucleotide sequence: TGCGCCAGCAGCTTACCCGGGGTAGGCACTGAAGCTTTCTTT. It specifies CASSLPGVGTEAFF.

V and J are TRBV27 and TRBJ2-5, with D hard to call. CDR1 MNHEY and CDR2 SMNVEV come from the germline V gene (reference sequence). The CDR3 totals 13 residues. The V end was cut by 3 bases, the J end by 2 bases, with 7 bases between. CDR3: CASSFGPQETQYF. Written as DNA, the CDR3 is TGTGCCAGCAGTTTTGGCCCGCAAGAGACCCAGTACTTC.

The J gene is TRBJ2-7, the V gene TRBV18; D not resolved. The CDR3 sequence is 14 residues long. Germline V lookup: CDR1 KGHSH, CDR2 LQKENI. V lost 4 bases, J lost 2 bases, and 12 bases lay in between. CDR3 in amino acids: CASSLPGIAYEQYF. The CDR3 DNA follows: TGTGCCAGCTCACTCCCAGGTATTGCCTACGAGCAGTACTTC.

This clone was counted a few times. In nucleotides, the CDR3 is TGTGCCAGCAGCGCACGGACAGGGATTAACTATGGCTACACCTTC. Its protein is CASSARTGINYGYTF. This chain uses TRBV13 with TRBJ1-2; TRBD1 aligns across 8 bases. This CDR3 comprises 15 residues. Germline assignment: CDR1 PRHDT and CDR2 FYEKMQ (reference sequence). The ends lost 5 bases at V and 1 base at J; junction bases unmatched: 6.

This clone turned up a few times. V and J are TRBV7-8 and TRBJ2-3; D might be TRBD1 (6 bases). This CDR3 is 15 amino acids long. Trimming cost V 2 bases and J 3 bases, with 12 bases left between them. Germline lookup yields CDR1 SGHVS and CDR2 FQNEAQ. The CDR3 nucleotides read TGTGCCAGCAGCTTATCGTGGCAGGGGACAGATACGCAGTATTTT. Its protein product is CASSLSWQGTDTQYF. Supplemented by reference TRBV7-8 and TRBJ2-3, the full variable domain reads GAGVSQSPRYKVAKRGQDVALRCDPISGHVSLFWYQQALGQGPEFLTYFQNEAQLDKSGLPSDRFFAERPEGSVSTLKIQRTQQEDSAVYLCASSLSWQGTDTQYFGPGTRLTVL.

This clone was seen a few times. The V and J genes are TRBV5-6 and TRBJ2-7; perhaps TRBD2 as D (6 bases). V was pared by 4 bases and J by 3 bases, with 14 bases between. The CDR3 extends over 14 amino acids. Germline V gives CDR1 SGHDT, CDR2 YYEEEE. CDR3 in amino acids: CASSLGGSYYEQYF. The CDR3 DNA follows: TGTGCCAGCAGCCTCGGGGGTAGCTACTACGAGCAGTACTTC. Full variable domain (rest looked up from reference TRBV5-6 and TRBJ2-7): DAGVTQSPTHLIKTRGQQVTLRCSPKSGHDTVSWYQQALGQGPQFIFQYYEEEERQRGNFPDRFSGHQFPNYSSELNVNALLLGDSALYLCASSLGGSYYEQYFGPGTRLTVT.

CDR3 in amino acids: CASSSTRGGAFRETQYF. The CDR3 DNA sequence: TGTGCCAGCAGCTCAACTAGGGGGGGGGCATTTCGAGAGACCCAGTACTTC. The V and J genes are TRBV11-2 and TRBJ2-5, with a weak D call TRBD2 (7 bases). CDR3 length: 17 amino acids. V was shortened by 4 bases and J by 4 bases, with 22 bases between the two germline ends. The germline V gene encodes CDR1 SGHAT and CDR2 FQNNGV.

In its sample, this clone was seen once. The chain couples TRBV6-5 to TRBJ1-1; D ambiguous. Deletions cut 2 bases from V and 8 bases from J, with 6 bases between. Germline CDR1 reads MNHEY; CDR2 reads SVGAGI. This CDR3 spans 11 amino acids. The CDR3, as DNA: TGTGCCAGCAGTTACGCGACAGAAGCTTTCTTT. This sequence encodes CASSYATEAFF.

The V gene is TRBV19, the J gene TRBJ2-7; possible D gene TRBD1, 5 bases. The CDR3 consists of 15 residues. Trimming stripped 3 bases from V and 3 bases from J, with 15 bases between. Per germline, CDR1 LNHDA and CDR2 SQIVND (reference sequence). The chain's CDR3 is CASSMGAGMFYEQYF. The CDR3 nucleotides are TGTGCCAGTAGTATGGGCGCAGGGATGTTCTACGAGCAGTACTTC.

This clone has only a few counts. V gene TRBV4-2 combines with J gene TRBJ2-2; the match to TRBD1 covers 10 bases. V lost 3 bases and J lost 3; bases outside the gene matches: 10. There are 18 residues in the CDR3. In germline, CDR1 is LGHNA, CDR2 YNFKEQ. CDR3 DNA sequence: TGTGCCAGCAGCCATCCGACAGGGGGCCATGTTGACACCGGGGAGCTGTTTTTT. Translating gives CASSHPTGGHVDTGELFF.

This clone was observed a handful of times. This chain joins TRBV28 and TRBJ2-5, with D tentatively TRBD1 (6 bases). The J call may not be correct, given that the DNA end is closer to TRBJ2-7. Germline loops: CDR1 MDHEN, CDR2 SYDVKM. The CDR3 runs to 14 residues. CDR3 region: CASSLSDSSYEQYF. CDR3 DNA sequence: TGTGCCAGCAGTTTATCGGACAGCTCCTACGAGCAGTACTTC.

This clone was counted a few times. The chain carries TRBV6-1 and TRBJ1-1; D is unclear. The germline CDR1 and CDR2 sequences are MNHNS and SASEGT. The CDR3 covers 14 residues. Trimming removed 7 bases at V and 3 bases at J, with 15 bases between. The DNA of the CDR3 is TGTGCCAGCATGGGAGGGAATGGTGACACTGAAGCTTTCTTT. This encodes CASMGGNGDTEAFF.

This clone was seen a few times. This chain links TRBV29-1 with TRBJ2-2; 9 bases line up with TRBD1. J was trimmed by 3 bases and V by 5 bases; bases with no gene match: 4. In germline, CDR1 is SQVTM, CDR2 ANQGSEA. The CDR3 covers 14 residues. The CDR3 protein is CSVPGTGYTGELFF. In DNA, the CDR3 is TGCAGCGTTCCCGGGACAGGGTACACCGGGGAGCTGTTTTTT.

The V gene is TRBV29-1, the J gene TRBJ2-1; D perhaps matches TRBD2 (6 bases). Germline V gene lookup returns CDR1 SQVTM and CDR2 ANQGSEA. Trimming took 7 bases from V and 9 from J, leaving 19 bases between them. CDR3 length: 13 residues. The CDR3 region is CSASSTSLAEQFF. CDR3 DNA sequence: TGCAGCGCCTCCTCGACTAGTCTTGCTGAGCAGTTCTTC.

The CDR3 region has the DNA TGTGCCAGCAGCTTCCTGGGGGGACAGGGCAATGAAAAACTGTTTTTT. Protein: CASSFLGGQGNEKLFF. The chain has TRBV7-8 and TRBJ1-4; TRBD1 matches 9 bases. Trimming took 3 bases from V and 5 from J; bases not matched to a gene: 7. CDR3 length equals 16 residues. CDR1 and CDR2 from the germline V gene are SGHVS and FQNEAQ. Full variable domain (remainder filled in from reference TRBV7-8 and TRBJ1-4): GAGVSQSPRYKVAKRGQDVALRCDPISGHVSLFWYQQALGQGPEFLTYFQNEAQLDKSGLPSDRFFAERPEGSVSTLKIQRTQQEDSAVYLCASSFLGGQGNEKLFFGSGTQLSVL.

This clone was counted only a few times. The V gene is TRBV2, the J gene TRBJ1-2, with 7 bases fitting TRBD1. CDR3 size: 14 residues. Per germline, CDR1 SNHLY and CDR2 FYNNEI. The V segment lost 7 bases and the J segment 0 bases; nucleotides outside the gene matches: 5. The CDR3 here is CASTQGQTNYGYTF. CDR3 DNA sequence: TGTGCCAGCACACAGGGACAGACTAACTATGGCTACACCTTC.